This T cell receptor beta chain was recovered during a study of early T cells in non-severe SARS-CoV-2 infection. Study-level information: Bulk RNA isolated from unsorted whole blood underwent sequencing; chains were not paired.

The CDR3 extends over 14 amino acids. V trimming: 6 bases; J trimming: 6 bases; junction bases outside the gene matches: 11. Germline loops: CDR1 SGHNT, CDR2 YYREEE (reference sequence). Individual cDNA molecules carried attached unique molecular identifiers. TCRdb used MiXCR to reprocess the 5' RACE reads, holding one entry per CDR3 protein. Altogether fewer than 45,000 distinct CDR3 sequences are present, 5.8% being singletons, with the ten largest covering 7.6%. In the case of this clonotype: Its antigen is not known.

General study results and limits: Anti-spike CD8 specificities were favored by VDJdb matching, whose results missed private and CD4 specificities.

Sample: whole blood. The chain recombines TRBV5-4 with TRBJ1-2; 7 bases are a match to TRBD1. This sequence was found in an adult who was a healthcare worker with PCR-confirmed SARS-CoV-2 infection or an uninfected control (not recorded which). The CDR3 here is CASTLDRAPNGYTF. CDR3 bases: TGTGCCAGCACCCTAGACAGGGCCCCGAATGGCTACACCTTC. The full variable domain, in which reference TRBV5-4 and TRBJ1-2 provide the parts outside the CDR3, is ETGVTQSPTHLIKTRGQQVTLRCSSQSGHNTVSWYQQALGQGPQFIFQYYREEENGRGNFPPRFSGLQFPNYSSELNVNALELDDSALYLCASTLDRAPNGYTFGSGTRLTVV.